This passage covers 7 T cell receptor beta chains from one sample sequenced in a study of OX40 agonist ivuxolimab in advanced cancers. Only in-frame clones appear in the TCRdb table, and some are missing; sequencing was by immunoSEQ multiplex PCR. The sample consists of approximately 45,000 clones, around nine tenths of them appearing once. The sequencing here drew on CD4+ or CD8+ T cells sorted from blood, taken in a trial of the OX40 agonist ivuxolimab. The receptors here all came from an adult with an advanced solid tumor such as melanoma, head and neck, liver or kidney cancer.

The V gene is TRBV5-8, the J gene TRBJ1-1, with D unclear. The CDR3 covers 13 residues. CDR1 SGHTS and CDR2 YDEGEE come from the germline V gene. Trimming stripped 0 bases from V and 7 bases from J, with 10 bases between. Written as DNA, the CDR3 is TGTGCCAGCAGCTTGGCCGGGATCAATGAAGCTTTCTTT. Protein: CASSLAGINEAFF.

The chain uses TRBV10-2 and TRBJ2-7; D may be TRBD1 or TRBD2 (5 bases each). V lost 5 bases, J lost 5 bases, and 19 bases lay in between. The CDR3 length is 15 residues. CDR1 is WSHSY and CDR2 is SAAADI in the germline V gene. The CDR3 DNA sequence: TGCGCCAGCAGTCTCATACCGGGACGCGAAGACGAGCAGTACTTC. Translated: CASSLIPGREDEQYF.

The CDR3 loop is CASSLTSGASTDTQYF. The DNA of the CDR3 is TGTGCCAGCAGCTTGACTAGCGGAGCTAGCACAGATACGCAGTATTTT. The chain couples TRBV7-2 to TRBJ2-3; 9 nucleotides line up with TRBD2. With V trimmed by 3 bases and J by 0 bases, 4 bases remained unmatched. CDR1 and CDR2 from the germline V gene are SGHTA and FQGNSA. The CDR3 runs to 16 residues.

This sequence joins TRBV2 and TRBJ2-7, with a possible D match to TRBD1 (5 bases). The CDR3 runs 16 residues. V was shortened by 6 bases and J by 3 bases, with 21 bases between the two germline ends. The germline gives CDR1 SNHLY, CDR2 FYNNEI. The CDR3 bases are TGTGCCAGCAGCTCGCCCGACAGAGAGACTTTCTACGAGCAGTACTTC. Amino acid sequence: CASSSPDRETFYEQYF.

The chain uses TRBV28 and TRBJ2-5; TRBD1 matches 7 bases. The CDR3 extends over 14 amino acids. Germline V gives CDR1 MDHEN, CDR2 SYDVKM. Trimming removed 3 bases from V and 5 bases from J; junction bases left unmatched: 6. CDR3 amino acids: CASSFDRASETQYF. For the CDR3, the DNA is TGTGCCAGCAGTTTCGACAGGGCTTCCGAGACCCAGTACTTC. Drawing the rest from reference TRBV28 and TRBJ2-5, the complete variable domain is DVKVTQSSRYLVKRTGEKVFLECVQDMDHENMFWYRQDPGLGLRLIYFSYDVKMKEKGDIPEGYSVSREKKERFSLILESASTNQTSMYLCASSFDRASETQYFGPGTRLLVL.

The chain links TRBV5-1 to TRBJ2-2; D call uncertain. V was trimmed by 0 bases and J by 3 bases, leaving 6 bases between them. The germline gives CDR1 SGHRS, CDR2 YFSETQ. The CDR3 contains 14 residues. For the CDR3, the DNA is TGCGCCAGCAGCTTGGGTTCCTACACCGGGGAGCTGTTTTTT. The encoded protein is CASSLGSYTGELFF.

The chain joins TRBV18 to TRBJ2-2, with no clear D. V was shortened by 3 bases and J by 2 bases, with 7 bases between the two germline ends. Germline V gene data show CDR1 as KGHSH and CDR2 as LQKENI. This CDR3 spans 14 amino acids. The CDR3 coding sequence is TGTGCCAGCTCACCGCGCACTAACACCGGGGAGCTGTTTTTT. It translates to CASSPRTNTGELFF.